One and the same sample provided the 17 T cell receptor beta chains below, sequenced in a study of shared clonotypes between healthy human individuals. Assay used: immunoSEQ multiplex PCR; TCRdb lists only in-frame clones, some missing. The repertoire holds approximately 470,000 clones, 81% seen once, with roughly an eighth in the top ten. Sequencing was performed on PBMCs. Every receptor here comes from a woman between 35 and 50 years old in good health. Some clones in this sample may be carry-over from other donors' samples.

The rearrangement uses TRBV6-5 and TRBJ1-2; 8 bases line up with TRBD1. The CDR3 runs to 14 residues. Trimming at V came to 5 bases and at J to 6 bases, leaving 8 bases not matched to a gene. Germline lookup yields CDR1 MNHEY and CDR2 SVGAGI. The CDR3 DNA follows: TGTGCCAGCAGTCGGGACAGGATCTTGGATGGCTACACCTTC. As protein: CASSRDRILDGYTF.

In DNA form, the CDR3 reads TGTGCCAGCAGTGAAAATTGGGTGGGAGGATTGAACACCGGGGAGCTGTTTTTT. This gives the protein CASSENWVGGLNTGELFF. The rearrangement links TRBV2 to TRBJ2-2; perhaps TRBD2 as D (6 bases). The CDR3 runs to 18 residues. Trimming pared 2 bases from V and 1 base from J, leaving 17 bases between. Germline assignment: CDR1 SNHLY and CDR2 FYNNEI.

The V and J genes are TRBV10-2 and TRBJ2-3; D uncertain. CDR3 length equals 15 residues. Deletions cut 0 bases from V and 2 bases from J, with 9 bases between. Germline CDR1 reads WSHSY; CDR2 reads SAAADI. CDR3 sequence: CASSESMRYTDTQYF. The CDR3 region has the DNA TGCGCCAGCAGTGAGTCGATGCGGTACACAGATACGCAGTATTTT.

The CDR3 sequence: CASSFNYYEQYF. The DNA of the CDR3 is TGTGCCAGCAGTTTTAATTACTACGAGCAGTACTTC. The rearrangement links TRBV6-1 to TRBJ2-7; D uncertain. With 5 bases removed from V and 3 bases from J, the gap between germline ends came to 8 bases. CDR3 length: 12 residues. Germline CDR1 is MNHNS and CDR2 is SASEGT.

Turning to this clone: In the same sample, other DNA sequences code for this CDR3. V is TRBV27 and J is TRBJ2-6; D is undetermined. Germline CDR1 and CDR2: MNHEY and SMNVEV (reference sequence). Trimming left V 6 bases short and J 1 base short, with 4 bases between. There are 13 residues in the CDR3. This CDR3 reads CASRPSGANVLTF. The CDR3 DNA sequence: TGTGCCAGCAGACCTTCTGGGGCCAACGTCCTGACTTTC.

The CDR3 coding sequence is TGTGCCAGCAGTGCTCCCGATACCGGGACTAGCAGCTACACAGATACGCAGTATTTT. Protein: CASSAPDTGTSSYTDTQYF. The chain employs TRBV6-1 and TRBJ2-3; 9 nucleotides align to TRBD2. Per the germline V gene, CDR1 is MNHNS and CDR2 is SASEGT. The CDR3 is made up of 19 amino acids. V lost 4 bases to trimming and J lost 2 bases; unmatched junction nucleotides: 16.

This clone appeared a single time. The rearrangement uses TRBV18 and TRBJ1-3; a possible D gene is TRBD1 (5 bases). The CDR3 is 14 amino acids. Between the trimmed V and J ends, which lost 6 bases and 4 bases, there was a span of 13 bases. Per the germline V gene, CDR1 is KGHSH and CDR2 is LQKENI. The CDR3 loop reads CASSFGTDGNTIYF. The CDR3 nucleotides read TGTGCCAGCTCCTTCGGGACGGACGGAAACACCATATATTTT.

The chain combines TRBV28 with TRBJ2-7; 7 nucleotides align to TRBD2. The CDR3 spans 15 residues. V was pared by 5 bases and J by 2 bases, with 9 bases of the junction left unmatched. In germline, CDR1 is MDHEN, CDR2 SYDVKM. CDR3 nucleotides: TGTGCCAGCAGTCCCCCCGGGACTACAGCCTACGAGCAGTACTTC. This encodes CASSPPGTTAYEQYF. Together with reference TRBV28 and TRBJ2-7, the CDR3 gives the full variable domain: DVKVTQSSRYLVKRTGEKVFLECVQDMDHENMFWYRQDPGLGLRLIYFSYDVKMKEKGDIPEGYSVSREKKERFSLILESASTNQTSMYLCASSPPGTTAYEQYFGPGTRLTVT.

With respect to this clone: A read error is likely here: a far larger clone is one base away. CDR3: CASSEEVVSYEQYF. DNA for the CDR3: TGTGCCAGCAGTGAGGAGGTGGTCTCCTACGAGCAGTACTTC. This chain joins TRBV2 and TRBJ2-7, with a tentative D call TRBD2 (5 bases). Germline V lookup: CDR1 SNHLY, CDR2 FYNNEI. The CDR3 length is 14 residues. The ends were cut back, 3 bases at V and 0 bases at J, with 9 bases in the middle.

The chain couples TRBV6-6 to TRBJ2-2; 7 bases agree with TRBD1. The CDR3 has 15 amino acids. V lost 6 bases, J lost 3 bases, and 7 bases stayed unmatched. Germline V gene lookup returns CDR1 MNHNY and CDR2 SVGAGI (reference sequence). CDR3 DNA: TGTGCCAGCAGGACCCGGGACAGATACACCGGGGAGCTGTTTTTT. Residues: CASRTRDRYTGELFF.

The chain employs TRBV11-3 and TRBJ2-1, with D tentatively TRBD2 (5 bases). Germline lookup yields CDR1 SGHNT and CDR2 YENEEA. The CDR3 length is 16 residues. The V gene lost 0 bases and the J gene lost 2 bases, with 11 bases spanning the gap. The chain's CDR3 is CASSLEGAAPYNEQFF. CDR3 DNA sequence: TGTGCCAGCAGCTTAGAAGGAGCGGCGCCCTACAATGAGCAGTTCTTC.

V is TRBV7-9 and J is TRBJ2-1, with D hard to call. The CDR3 totals 13 residues. CDR1 is SEHNR and CDR2 is FQNEAQ in the germline V gene (reference sequence). Trimming shortened V by 5 bases and J by 6 bases, and 11 bases separated the two germline ends. This chain's CDR3 is CASSPTRGNEQFF. CDR3 sequence (DNA): TGTGCCAGCAGCCCTACCCGAGGCAATGAGCAGTTCTTC.

Comment on this clone: It differs at one base from a far larger clone, so likely a read error. Other DNA sequences within the sample encode an identical CDR3. This sequence joins TRBV27 and TRBJ2-3, with D tentatively TRBD1 (6 bases). Between the trimmed V and J ends, which lost 6 bases and 1 base, there was a span of 11 bases. CDR1 is MNHEY and CDR2 is SMNVEV in the germline V gene (reference sequence). The CDR3 has 14 amino acids. CDR3 region: CASSFRQGTDTQYF. Written as DNA, the CDR3 is TGTGCCAGCAGCTTTAGACAGGGCACAGATACGCAGTATTTT.

With respect to this clone: This is likely an artifact of a read error, given a far larger clone one base away. The chain carries TRBV11-2 and TRBJ2-5; possibly TRBD2 for D (5 bases). The CDR3 sequence is 12 residues long. Germline CDR1 and CDR2: SGHAT and FQNNGV. CDR3 protein: CASSLDGETKYF. In DNA form, the CDR3 reads TGTGCCAGCAGCCTCGACGGGGAGACCAAGTACTTC.

Note on this clone: A far larger clone is off by one base, so a read error is likely. Other DNA sequences in the same sample also yield this CDR3. The chain uses TRBV11-2 and TRBJ2-6; no clear D. This CDR3 region has 15 residues. Germline CDR1 and CDR2: SGHAT and FQNNGV. The CDR3 loop is CASSLNFGQTNVLTF. The CDR3 DNA reads TGTGCCAGCAGCTTAAACTTCGGCCAGACCAACGTCTTGACTTTC. Based on the CDR3 plus reference TRBV11-2 and TRBJ2-6, the full variable domain is EAGVAQSPRYKIIEKRQSVAFWCNPISGHATLYWYQQILGQGPKLLIQFQNNGVVDDSQLPKDRFSAERLKGVDSTLKIQPAKLEDSAVYLCASSLNFGQTNVLTFGAGSRLTVL.

The chain couples TRBV28 to TRBJ1-1; D is undetermined. CDR1 MDHEN and CDR2 SYDVKM come from the germline V gene. The length of the CDR3 is 14 residues. Trimming left V 6 bases short and J 0 bases short, with 11 bases between. Here the CDR3 DNA reads TGTGCCAGCAGCCAAGGGCGGATGAACACTGAAGCTTTCTTT. It is translated as CASSQGRMNTEAFF.

The V call is TRBV7-8, the J call TRBJ2-7; D unclear. Germline CDR1 and CDR2: SGHVS and FQNEAQ. The CDR3 consists of 13 residues. V was clipped by 1 base and J by 4 bases, with 8 bases between them. CDR3 in DNA: TGTGCCAGCAGCTTAGGCGGCGGTTACGAGCAGTACTTC. Its translation is CASSLGGGYEQYF.